This T cell receptor beta chain comes out of a study of cytotoxic CD8 clonotypes in ibrutinib-treated CLL. Concerning this clone: Mismatch with germline at one junction end may stem from a read error.

Assay: immunoSEQ multiplex PCR; the TCRdb copy retains only in-frame clones and omits some. The sample yields some 46,000 clones, about 72% seen once. Sequenced here: PBMCs, sampled after 12 months of ibrutinib treatment. The sequence came from a human donor with chronic lymphocytic leukemia.

The CDR3 is CAWSVMGDGLIF. The CDR3 DNA reads TGTGCCTGGAGTGTAATGGGGGACGGCCTGATCTTC. The gene calls are TRBV30 and TRBJ2-1, with D perhaps assigned TRBD1 or TRBD2 (5 bases each). This CDR3 has 12 amino acids. Germline values: CDR1 GTSNPN, CDR2 SVGIG (reference sequence). The entire variable domain, with the rest obtained from reference TRBV30 and TRBJ2-1, is as follows: SQTIHQWPATLVQPVGSPLSLECTVEGTSNPNLYWYRQAAGRGLQLLFYSVGIGQISSEVPQNLSASRPQDRQFILSSKKLLLSDSGFYLCAWSVMGDGLIFGPGTRLTVL.